Each of the 13 T cell receptor beta chains below was sequenced from the same sample in a study of T cells after yellow fever vaccination. TCRdb re-called the 5' RACE reads with MiXCR, one entry per CDR3 protein. The sample gives under 550,000 distinct CDR3 sequences, around a fifth of which show up once; roughly a sixth is in the top ten. Sample: PBMCs, taken approximately 20 days after the first yellow fever vaccination. All receptors derive from a man in his late teens or twenties who received the YFV17D yellow fever vaccine.

The V gene is TRBV5-1, the J gene TRBJ2-3; D ambiguous. The germline CDR1 and CDR2 sequences are SGHRS and YFSETQ. The CDR3 length is 13 residues. Trimming cost V 4 bases and J 6 bases, with 12 bases left between them. DNA of the CDR3: TGCGCCAGCAGCCCTATAGTACGGGATACGCAGTATTTT. This gives the protein CASSPIVRDTQYF.

This clonotype has at least ten counts. The gene calls are TRBV7-2 and TRBJ2-1, with TRBD2 matching 9 bases. V was pared by 1 base and J by 4 bases, with 5 bases of the junction left unmatched. In germline, CDR1 is SGHTA, CDR2 FQGNSA. The CDR3 length is 16 residues. The CDR3 sequence: CASSLGSGGPYNEQFF. CDR3 coding DNA: TGTGCCAGCAGCTTAGGGAGCGGGGGGCCTTACAATGAGCAGTTCTTC. Variable domain in full (rest from reference TRBV7-2 and TRBJ2-1): GAGVSQSPSNKVTEKGKDVELRCDPISGHTALYWYRQSLGQGLEFLIYFQGNSAPDKSGLPSDRFSAERTGGSVSTLTIQRTQQEDSAVYLCASSLGSGGPYNEQFFGPGTRLTVL.

This chain links TRBV7-3 with TRBJ1-6; the D is unclear. CDR3 length: 14 residues. The germline gives CDR1 SGHTA, CDR2 FQGTGA. The germline V and J ends were trimmed by 3 bases and 4 bases, with 7 bases remaining between them. Here the CDR3 DNA reads TGTGCCAGCAGCTTTACAGTTTATAATTCACCCCTCCACTTT. Translating gives CASSFTVYNSPLHF.

The gene calls are TRBV15 and TRBJ2-3, with no clear D. This CDR3 region has 12 residues. The V end lost 3 bases, the J end lost 1 base, and 2 bases lay between the germline ends. Per germline, CDR1 LNHNV and CDR2 YYDKDF (reference sequence). CDR3 sequence (DNA): TGTGCCACCAGCAGGGGCACAGATACGCAGTATTTT. Translating gives CATSRGTDTQYF.

The gene calls are TRBV9 and TRBJ1-1, with D maybe TRBD1 (6 bases). The germline V gene has CDR1 SGDLS and CDR2 YYNGEE. This CDR3 has 14 amino acids. V was cut by 4 bases and J by 0 bases, with 10 bases left in between. CDR3 DNA sequence: TGTGCCAGCAGCTTCTCAGGGGTGAACACTGAAGCTTTCTTT. This sequence encodes CASSFSGVNTEAFF.

The chain employs TRBV10-2 and TRBJ2-7; D gene unclear. This CDR3 contains 14 residues. Germline assignment: CDR1 WSHSY and CDR2 SAAADI. Deletions cut 2 bases from V and 6 bases from J, with 14 bases between. Here the CDR3 reads CASSERTGGFEQYF. CDR3 nucleotide sequence: TGCGCCAGCAGTGAGCGGACCGGTGGGTTCGAGCAGTACTTC.

The rearrangement uses TRBV20-1 and TRBJ2-5, with a possible D match to TRBD2 (5 bases). CDR3 size: 13 residues. V shed 1 base and J shed 2 bases, with 8 bases lying between them. Germline V gene lookup returns CDR1 DFQATT and CDR2 SNEGSKA (reference sequence). The DNA for the CDR3 is TGCAGTGCTAGAGGAGGGAGACAAGAGACCCAGTACTTC. Translating it yields CSARGGRQETQYF.

This clonotype has only a few counts. The V gene is TRBV7-9, the J gene TRBJ1-4, with TRBD1 as a possible D gene (6 bases). Germline V gene sequence: CDR1 SEHNR, CDR2 FQNEAQ (reference sequence). The CDR3 sequence is 17 residues long. V was trimmed by 5 bases and J by 3 bases, leaving 19 bases between them. The CDR3 is CASSGMTGRLANEKLFF. The DNA for the CDR3 is TGTGCCAGCAGCGGTATGACAGGAAGGCTAGCTAATGAAAAACTGTTTTTT.

This clonotype was observed at least ten times. CDR3 DNA: TGTGCCAGCAGTTACCTTGCAACTAATGAAAAACTGTTTTTT. Its protein is CASSYLATNEKLFF. V usage is TRBV6-5 and J usage is TRBJ1-4; no reliable D call. Germline V lookup: CDR1 MNHEY, CDR2 SVGAGI. V lost 2 bases and J lost 0, with 4 bases in between. This CDR3 spans 14 amino acids.

The chain joins TRBV7-9 to TRBJ2-5, with TRBD2 matching over 7 bases. Per the germline V gene, CDR1 is SEHNR and CDR2 is FQNEAQ (reference sequence). J gave up 11 bases and V 6 bases, and 15 bases lay outside the gene matches. The CDR3 covers 14 residues. CDR3 DNA: TGTGCCAGCAGAGCGCCGGGAGGCGTCCGCGGGCAGTACTTC. Protein product: CASRAPGGVRGQYF.

This sequence joins TRBV28 and TRBJ2-1; the D gene is possibly TRBD2 (5 bases). Between the trimmed V and J ends, which lost 6 bases and 6 bases, there was a span of 12 bases. The CDR3 has 13 residues. CDR1 MDHEN and CDR2 SYDVKM come from the germline V gene. CDR3 nucleotides: TGTGCCAGCAGCCCCGGGGTAGGCAATGAGCAGTTCTTC. It specifies CASSPGVGNEQFF.

A few counts support this clonotype. The rearrangement uses TRBV6-2 or TRBV6-3 and TRBJ2-6; no firm D call. This CDR3 has 15 residues. CDR1 is MNHEY and CDR2 is SVGEGT in the germline V gene. Between the trimmed V and J ends, which lost 6 bases and 0 bases, there was a span of 9 bases. CDR3 nucleotides: TGTGCCAGCAGAAAGCCGCTCTCTGGGGCCAACGTCCTGACTTTC. It translates to CASRKPLSGANVLTF.

The chain couples TRBV29-1 to TRBJ1-4, with D uncertain. Germline CDR1 SQVTM, CDR2 ANQGSEA. The CDR3 covers 13 residues. V lost 4 bases, J lost 13 bases, and 19 bases lay in between. CDR3 region: CSVAPVTMGGLFF. CDR3 in DNA: TGCAGCGTTGCACCGGTAACGATGGGAGGACTGTTTTTT. The whole variable domain, remainder taken from reference TRBV29-1 and TRBJ1-4, is SAVISQKPSRDICQRGTSLTIQCQVDSQVTMMFWYRQQPGQSLTLIATANQGSEATYESGFVIDKFPISRPNLTFSTLTVSNMSPEDSSIYLCSVAPVTMGGLFFGSGTQLSVL.